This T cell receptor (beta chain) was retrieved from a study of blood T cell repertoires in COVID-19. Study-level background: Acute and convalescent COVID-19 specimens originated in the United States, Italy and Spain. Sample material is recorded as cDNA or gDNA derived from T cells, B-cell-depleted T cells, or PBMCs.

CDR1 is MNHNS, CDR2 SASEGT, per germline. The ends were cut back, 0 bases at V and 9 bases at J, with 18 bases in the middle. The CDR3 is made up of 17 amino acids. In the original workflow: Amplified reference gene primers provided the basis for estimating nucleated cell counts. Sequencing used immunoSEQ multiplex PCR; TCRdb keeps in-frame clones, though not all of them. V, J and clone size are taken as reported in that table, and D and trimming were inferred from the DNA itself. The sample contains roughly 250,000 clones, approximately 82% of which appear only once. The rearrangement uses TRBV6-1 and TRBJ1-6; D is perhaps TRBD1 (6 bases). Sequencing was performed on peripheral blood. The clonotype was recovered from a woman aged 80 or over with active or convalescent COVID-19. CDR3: CASSEASGGAGFSPLHF. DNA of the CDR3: TGTGCCAGCAGTGAAGCGTCGGGGGGCGCGGGGTTTTCACCCCTCCACTTT.